Listed here are 21 T cell receptor beta chains from one sample, sequenced in a study of T-cell reconstitution after alpha-beta-depleted transplantation in children. TCRbeta library preparation incorporated unique molecular identifiers. TCRdb re-called the PCR reads with MiXCR, one entry per CDR3 protein. The data hold about 610,000 distinct CDR3 sequences, with 25% to 30% observed a single time. The source material was PBMCs, sampled before TCRalphabeta/CD19-depleted stem cell transplant. The receptors were sampled from a boy younger than two with Wiskott-Aldrich syndrome, due to receive a stem cell transplant.

This clonotype has a handful of counts. This chain links TRBV5-1 with TRBJ2-7; D is uncertain. This CDR3 comprises 14 residues. The V gene lost 0 bases and the J gene lost 1 base, with 8 bases spanning the gap. The V gene's germline CDR1 is SGHRS and CDR2 YFSETQ. Written as DNA, the CDR3 is TGCGCCAGCAGCTTGGTAAGGGTTTCCTACGAGCAGTACTTC. Translation: CASSLVRVSYEQYF.

This clonotype was seen repeatedly, ten times or more. The gene calls are TRBV5-1 and TRBJ2-1; perhaps TRBD2 as D (5 bases). The germline V gene encodes CDR1 SGHRS and CDR2 YFSETQ. This CDR3 is 12 amino acids long. Trimming removed 2 bases from V and 6 bases from J, with 6 bases in between. CDR3 DNA sequence: TGCGCCAGCAGCTTAACTAGCAATGAGCAGTTCTTC. Translation: CASSLTSNEQFF.

The rearrangement uses TRBV12-3 or TRBV12-4 and TRBJ1-1, with D unclear. The CDR3 has 12 amino acids. V lost 6 bases and J 6 bases, leaving 11 bases between the germline ends. The CDR3 coding sequence is TGTGCCAGCAGCCCCCGGGGTCCTGAAGCTTTCTTT. This sequence encodes CASSPRGPEAFF.

V gene TRBV12-3 or TRBV12-4 combines with J gene TRBJ2-1; D possibly uses TRBD1 or TRBD2 (5 bases each). Trimming took off 2 bases at V and 7 bases at J, with 15 bases between the two ends. This CDR3 spans 15 amino acids. CDR3 coding DNA: TGTGCCAGCAGTTTACATCGCGCCTGGGGGAATGAGCAGTTCTTC. This sequence encodes CASSLHRAWGNEQFF.

In this sample, this clonotype turned up a few times. The V and J genes are TRBV24-1 and TRBJ2-5; 8 bases map to TRBD1. V gave up 5 bases and J gave up 4 bases; unmatched junction bases: 2. The CDR3 spans 13 residues. From germline, CDR1 is KGHDR and CDR2 SFDVKD. The CDR3 protein is CATSVTGVETQYF. The DNA of the CDR3 is TGTGCCACCAGTGTGACAGGGGTAGAGACCCAGTACTTC.

The CDR3 here is CSARRPGTGELFF. CDR3 DNA sequence: TGCAGTGCTAGAAGGCCGGGGACCGGGGAGCTGTTTTTT. The chain recombines TRBV20-1 with TRBJ2-2; weak D call: TRBD2 (5 bases). CDR3 length: 13 residues. Deletions cut 2 bases from V and 5 bases from J, with 9 bases between. Looked up from germline, CDR1 is DFQATT and CDR2 is SNEGSKA (reference sequence).

This clonotype was counted only a few times. The chain combines TRBV20-1 with TRBJ2-3; no reliable D call. Trimming cost V 1 base and J 3 bases, with 11 bases left between them. There are 14 residues in the CDR3. The germline gives CDR1 DFQATT, CDR2 SNEGSKA (reference sequence). CDR3 bases: TGCAGTGCTAGAGCGCGTCATGGGACAGATACGCAGTATTTT. Its translation is CSARARHGTDTQYF.

This clonotype turned up a few times. This chain links TRBV10-3 with TRBJ2-3; D not certain. Trimming removed 4 bases from V and 4 bases from J, with 15 bases in between. CDR1 is ENHRY, CDR2 SYGVKD, per germline. This CDR3 comprises 15 residues. This chain's CDR3 is CAISAPSLQSDTQYF. As DNA, the CDR3 is TGTGCCATCAGTGCCCCCTCACTTCAATCAGATACGCAGTATTTT.

This clonotype occurred a few times. V usage is TRBV25-1 and J usage is TRBJ1-3; the D is unclear. This CDR3 comprises 12 residues. Germline values: CDR1 MGHDK, CDR2 SYGVNS. V was trimmed by 7 bases and J by 6 bases, leaving 10 bases between them. CDR3 sequence reads: CASNDRANTIYF. CDR3 DNA: TGTGCCAGCAATGATCGGGCAAACACCATATATTTT.

This chain joins TRBV25-1 and TRBJ2-5; 7 bases map to TRBD1. Germline-derived CDR1 and CDR2 are MGHDK and SYGVNS. This CDR3 has 14 residues. Losses at the gene ends were 2 bases for V and 3 bases for J; bases not matched to a gene: 3. The CDR3 nucleotides are TGTGCCAGCAGTGAAATAACAGGGGAAGAGACCCAGTACTTC. This sequence encodes CASSEITGEETQYF.

A few counts support this clonotype. V and J are TRBV27 and TRBJ2-7; 15 nucleotides align to TRBD2. The CDR3 covers 16 residues. The junction had 9 bases not matched to a gene; V was cut back by 8 bases and J by 4 bases. CDR1 is MNHEY, CDR2 SMNVEV, per germline (reference sequence). DNA for the CDR3: TGTGCCAGCTCCGGGGGACTAGCGGGAGGTCAGTACGAGCAGTACTTC. This encodes CASSGGLAGGQYEQYF.

This clonotype was observed a handful of times. The chain is built from TRBV20-1 and TRBJ2-3; D is unresolved. CDR1 and CDR2 from the germline V gene are DFQATT and SNEGSKA (reference sequence). The CDR3 is 13 amino acids. V gave up 2 bases and J gave up 4 bases, with 10 bases separating them. CDR3 nucleotide sequence: TGCAGTGCTAGACGACCGGGCCCAGATACGCAGTATTTT. Its protein product is CSARRPGPDTQYF.

This sequence joins TRBV12-3 or TRBV12-4 and TRBJ1-5, with a weak D call TRBD1 (6 bases). CDR3 size: 16 residues. V was trimmed by 6 bases and J by 3 bases, leaving 18 bases between them. The CDR3 loop is CASSPKDRRSNQPQHF. CDR3 nucleotide sequence: TGTGCCAGCAGCCCGAAAGACAGGCGCTCCAATCAGCCCCAGCATTTT.

This clonotype was seen a handful of times. V gene TRBV20-1 combines with J gene TRBJ2-6; 7 nucleotides agree with TRBD1. After removal of 0 bases from V and 4 bases from J, the junction contained 6 bases not matched to a gene. This CDR3 is built from 16 residues. Germline V gene data show CDR1 as DFQATT and CDR2 as SNEGSKA (reference sequence). The CDR3 DNA reads TGCAGTGCTAGAGATACAGGGGCAAGGGGGGCCAACGTCCTGACTTTC. This sequence encodes CSARDTGARGANVLTF.

This clonotype was observed a handful of times. This rearrangement joins TRBV5-5 to TRBJ2-7; D perhaps matches TRBD2 (6 bases). Looked up from germline, CDR1 is SGHKS and CDR2 is YYEKEE (reference sequence). The ends were cut back, 0 bases at V and 6 bases at J, with 10 bases in the middle. There are 13 residues in the CDR3. In DNA form, the CDR3 reads TGTGCCAGCAGCTTGGTGGAGGGGCGCGAGCAGTACTTC. The encoded protein is CASSLVEGREQYF. Full variable domain (outside the CDR3, taken from reference TRBV5-5 and TRBJ2-7): DAGVTQSPTHLIKTRGQQVTLRCSPISGHKSVSWYQQVLGQGPQFIFQYYEKEERGRGNFPDRFSARQFPNYSSELNVNALLLGDSALYLCASSLVEGREQYFGPGTRLTVT.

Only a few counts were recorded for this clonotype. The chain has TRBV5-1 and TRBJ2-1; D is perhaps TRBD1 or TRBD2 (6 bases each). CDR1 is SGHRS and CDR2 is YFSETQ in the germline V gene. The CDR3 has 14 amino acids. V shed 4 bases and J shed 5 bases, with 13 bases lying between them. The CDR3 loop reads CASSPGASDNEQFF. CDR3 nucleotides: TGCGCCAGCAGCCCAGGGGCTAGCGACAATGAGCAGTTCTTC.

In this sample, this clonotype turned up a few times. The chain employs TRBV7-8 and TRBJ2-7, with 9 bases that match TRBD1. CDR3 size: 15 residues. The V segment lost 5 bases and the J segment 0 bases; nucleotides outside the gene matches: 5. Per the germline V gene, CDR1 is SGHVS and CDR2 is FQNEAQ. The CDR3 reads CASSQGQGSSYEQYF. The DNA for the CDR3 is TGTGCCAGCAGCCAGGGACAGGGTAGCTCCTACGAGCAGTACTTC.

The genes are TRBV7-9 and TRBJ2-7, with D hard to call. This CDR3 contains 14 residues. Trimming cost V 4 bases and J 3 bases, with 13 bases left between them. CDR1 SEHNR and CDR2 FQNEAQ come from the germline V gene (reference sequence). CDR3: CASSSLTARYEQYF. The CDR3 region has the DNA TGTGCCAGCAGCTCCTTAACAGCTCGCTACGAGCAGTACTTC.

A few counts support this clonotype. This chain connects TRBV5-1 to TRBJ2-6, with a tentative D call TRBD1 (6 bases). Germline CDR1 reads SGHRS; CDR2 reads YFSETQ. The CDR3 loop spans 20 amino acids. With 3 bases removed from V and 0 bases from J, the gap between germline ends came to 22 bases. CDR3 DNA: TGCGCCAGCAGCTCACGTGCTTGGGACATCATCAACTCTGGGGCCAACGTCCTGACTTTC. It encodes CASSSRAWDIINSGANVLTF.

The rearrangement links TRBV5-1 to TRBJ2-3; D gene unclear. V gave up 0 bases and J gave up 0 bases, with 14 bases separating them. Germline CDR1 SGHRS, CDR2 YFSETQ. CDR3 length: 17 amino acids. The CDR3 nucleotides are TGCGCCAGCAGCTTGGCCAATCGGGCATACAGCACAGATACGCAGTATTTT. As protein: CASSLANRAYSTDTQYF.

The chain uses TRBV5-8 and TRBJ2-1; 7 nucleotides line up with TRBD2. Germline values: CDR1 SGHTS, CDR2 YDEGEE. V dropped 5 bases and J dropped 6; count of bases not matched to a gene: 11. The CDR3 totals 15 residues. CDR3 amino acids: CASSPAGVAGNEQFF. CDR3 bases: TGTGCCAGCAGTCCTGCGGGAGTAGCAGGCAATGAGCAGTTCTTC. Supplemented by reference TRBV5-8 and TRBJ2-1, the full variable domain reads EAGVTQSPTHLIKTRGQQATLRCSPISGHTSVYWYQQALGLGLQFLLWYDEGEERNRGNFPPRFSGRQFPNYSSELNVNALELEDSALYLCASSPAGVAGNEQFFGPGTRLTVL.